This TCR beta chain was observed in a study of blood T cell repertoires in COVID-19. In the original analysis: How many nucleated cells were present was estimated from reference gene primer amplification. The repertoire was sequenced with immunoSEQ multiplex PCR; TCRdb's copy has only in-frame clones and lacks some. V and J calls and clone size come straight from that table; D and trimming were deduced from the DNA. This repertoire shows 250,000 or so clones, about 87% found once; its top ten account for 1.5% to 2%. Categorization into cohorts depended on clinical history that participants reported. The study counted Cohort 3 donors as recovered given two negative PCRs, clearance, or symptom resolution. Per the germline V gene, CDR1 is SQVTM and CDR2 is ANQGSEA. This CDR3 contains 11 residues. Trimming pared 7 bases from V and 6 bases from J, leaving 10 bases between.

The chain couples TRBV29-1 to TRBJ2-1, with D perhaps matching TRBD2 (5 bases). Sample: PBMCs or T cells enriched from blood (not recorded which). The TCR sequence derives from a woman in her forties or fifties who had recovered from COVID-19. The CDR3 reads CSGARGNEQFF. CDR3 nucleotide sequence: TGCAGCGGGGCCCGGGGCAATGAGCAGTTCTTC.